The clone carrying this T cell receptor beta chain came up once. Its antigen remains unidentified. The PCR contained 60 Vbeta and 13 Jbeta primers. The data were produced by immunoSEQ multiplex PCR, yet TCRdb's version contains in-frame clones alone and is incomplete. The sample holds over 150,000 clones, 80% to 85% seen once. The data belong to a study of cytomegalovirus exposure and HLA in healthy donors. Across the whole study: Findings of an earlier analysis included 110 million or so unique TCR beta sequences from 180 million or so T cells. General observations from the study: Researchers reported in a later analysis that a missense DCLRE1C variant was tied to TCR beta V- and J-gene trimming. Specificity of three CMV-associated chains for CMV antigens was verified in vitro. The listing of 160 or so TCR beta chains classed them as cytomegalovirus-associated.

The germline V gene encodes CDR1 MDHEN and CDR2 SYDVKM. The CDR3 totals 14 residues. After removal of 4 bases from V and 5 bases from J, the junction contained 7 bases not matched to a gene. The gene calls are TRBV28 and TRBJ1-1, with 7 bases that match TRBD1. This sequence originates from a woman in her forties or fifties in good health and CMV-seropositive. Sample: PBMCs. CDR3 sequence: CASSSRGQWTEAFF. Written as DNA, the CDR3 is TGTGCCAGCAGTTCTAGGGGGCAATGGACTGAAGCTTTCTTT.